The 13 T cell receptor beta chains given below trace back to one sample, sequenced in a study of T-cell memory formation after mild COVID-19. TCRdb recomputed calls from the 5' RACE reads with MiXCR, one row per CDR3 protein. The repertoire holds around 82,000 distinct CDR3 sequences, with more than 10% as singletons. The specimen sequenced was PBMCs or a T cell subset sorted from them (not recorded which). The receptors were sampled from a man aged 18 to 29 who had mild COVID-19 (a few samples of this study predate the infection). Cell type and time point are not known.

The CDR3 region has the DNA TGTGCCAGCAGCCCCTCCGGCGACAACTATGGCTACACCTTC. This gives the protein CASSPSGDNYGYTF. This chain links TRBV7-2 with TRBJ1-2; D is unresolved. V was pared by 5 bases and J by 2 bases, with 12 bases between. The CDR3 extends over 14 amino acids. Germline V CDR1 and CDR2: SGHTA, FQGNSA.

The CDR3 DNA sequence: TGTGCCAGCAGCTTAGAACTCCGTAGCACAGATACGCAGTATTTT. Translated: CASSLELRSTDTQYF. The chain is built from TRBV7-6 and TRBJ2-3; D remains unclear. The germline V and J ends were trimmed by 1 base and 0 bases, with 8 bases remaining between them. This CDR3 has 15 amino acids. Germline CDR1 and CDR2: SGHVS and FNYEAQ.

This clonotype was counted between two and nine times. The J gene is TRBJ2-3, the V gene TRBV28; D ambiguous. Germline values: CDR1 MDHEN, CDR2 SYDVKM. Trimming stripped 3 bases from V and 9 bases from J, with 16 bases between. This CDR3 contains 14 residues. For the CDR3, the DNA is TGTGCCAGCAGTTTGGTTATAGATCTTCAAACGCAGTATTTT. Translation: CASSLVIDLQTQYF.

This clonotype was seen repeatedly, ten times or more. CDR3: CASSLAGGTVEQFF. The CDR3 nucleotides are TGTGCCAGCAGTCTAGCGGGGGGGACGGTTGAGCAGTTCTTC. The gene calls are TRBV6-5 and TRBJ2-1; 12 bases map to TRBD2. The germline V gene has CDR1 MNHEY and CDR2 SVGAGI. The V segment lost 5 bases and the J segment 9 bases; nucleotides outside the gene matches: 5. The CDR3 is 14 amino acids.

This clonotype came up a few times. The rearrangement uses TRBV2 and TRBJ1-2; D gene ambiguous. The V gene's germline CDR1 is SNHLY and CDR2 FYNNEI. This CDR3 contains 14 residues. Trimming took 6 bases from V and 6 from J, leaving 17 bases between them. CDR3 DNA: TGTGCCAGCAGCGCGGTTAGCCTTGCGGATGGCTACACCTTC. Amino acid sequence: CASSAVSLADGYTF.

This rearrangement joins TRBV4-3 to TRBJ1-4; TRBD1 aligns across 7 bases. V lost 1 base to trimming and J lost 8 bases; unmatched junction nucleotides: 16. Germline V gene sequence: CDR1 LGHNA, CDR2 YSLEER. The CDR3 consists of 18 residues. CDR3 nucleotides: TGCGCCAGCAGCCAAGGTGGCTGGGAGGGGGCGCCTGAGGAAAAACTGTTTTTT. Translating it yields CASSQGGWEGAPEEKLFF.

This clonotype was observed at least ten times. The CDR3 nucleotides read TGCGCCAGCAGCGACGACGGGACAGACCCTCAAGAGACCCAGTACTTC. Amino acids: CASSDDGTDPQETQYF. V and J are TRBV5-1 and TRBJ2-5, with TRBD1 identical over 7 bases. V dropped 4 bases and J dropped 2; count of bases not matched to a gene: 11. Germline lookup yields CDR1 SGHRS and CDR2 YFSETQ. The CDR3 loop spans 16 amino acids.

A few counts support this clonotype. The chain uses TRBV29-1 and TRBJ2-3; 8 nucleotides align to TRBD1. With V trimmed by 1 base and J by 5 bases, 17 bases remained unmatched. The length of the CDR3 is 18 residues. Germline loops: CDR1 SQVTM, CDR2 ANQGSEA. The CDR3 DNA is TGCAGCGTTGAAGGCGGACAGGGAGCGATCTTGCCATTAGATACGCAGTATTTT. Its translation is CSVEGGQGAILPLDTQYF.

This clonotype was seen more than once but under ten times. V gene TRBV19 combines with J gene TRBJ2-1, with 13 bases aligning to TRBD2. V shed 5 bases and J 8 bases; nucleotides not matched to a gene: 6. The CDR3 is 15 residues long. Germline loops: CDR1 LNHDA, CDR2 SQIVND (reference sequence). For the CDR3, the DNA is TGTGCCAGTAGTCGACTAGCGGGGGGCCCGGATGAGCAGTTCTTC. It yields the protein CASSRLAGGPDEQFF.

This clonotype was seen ten or more times. The genes are TRBV5-1 and TRBJ2-7; D gene ambiguous. CDR3 length equals 13 residues. Germline lookup yields CDR1 SGHRS and CDR2 YFSETQ. Trimming removed 2 bases at V and 4 bases at J, with 10 bases between. CDR3 loop: CASSLNLGYEQYF. The CDR3 DNA reads TGCGCCAGCAGCTTAAACTTGGGTTACGAGCAGTACTTC. The full variable domain, rest sourced from reference TRBV5-1 and TRBJ2-7, is KAGVTQTPRYLIKTRGQQVTLSCSPISGHRSVSWYQQTPGQGLQFLFEYFSETQRNKGNFPGRFSGRQFSNSRSEMNVSTLELGDSALYLCASSLNLGYEQYFGPGTRLTVT.

As for this clonotype: Germline is not matched at one junction end, which may reflect a read error. The chain has TRBV7-7 and TRBJ2-1, with unresolved D. Germline CDR1 SSHAT, CDR2 FNYEAQ (reference sequence). The CDR3 length is 12 residues. CDR3: CASSRIHNEQFF. Written as DNA, the CDR3 is TGTGCTAGCAGCCGGATCCACAATGAGCAGTTCTTC.

This clonotype appeared a few times. The chain has TRBV6-5 and TRBJ1-5, with unresolved D. The length of the CDR3 is 14 residues. Trimming removed 6 bases at V and 2 bases at J, with 11 bases between. In germline, CDR1 is MNHEY, CDR2 SVGAGI. This CDR3 is CASSETWGNQPQHF. The CDR3, as DNA: TGTGCCAGCAGCGAGACGTGGGGCAATCAGCCCCAGCATTTT.

The sample holds a few counts of this clonotype. The chain recombines TRBV7-9 with TRBJ2-7; 9 bases agree with TRBD1. There are 15 residues in the CDR3. Germline assignment: CDR1 SEHNR and CDR2 FQNEAQ (reference sequence). Trimming took 1 base from V and 5 from J; bases not matched to a gene: 6. CDR3 DNA sequence: TGTGCCAGCAGCTTAGTGGGACAGGGAGGTAACGAGCAGTACTTC. This translates into CASSLVGQGGNEQYF. Supplemented by reference TRBV7-9 and TRBJ2-7, the full variable domain reads DTGVSQNPRHKITKRGQNVTFRCDPISEHNRLYWYRQTLGQGPEFLTYFQNEAQLEKSRLLSDRFSAERPKGSFSTLEIQRTEQGDSAMYLCASSLVGQGGNEQYFGPGTRLTVT.